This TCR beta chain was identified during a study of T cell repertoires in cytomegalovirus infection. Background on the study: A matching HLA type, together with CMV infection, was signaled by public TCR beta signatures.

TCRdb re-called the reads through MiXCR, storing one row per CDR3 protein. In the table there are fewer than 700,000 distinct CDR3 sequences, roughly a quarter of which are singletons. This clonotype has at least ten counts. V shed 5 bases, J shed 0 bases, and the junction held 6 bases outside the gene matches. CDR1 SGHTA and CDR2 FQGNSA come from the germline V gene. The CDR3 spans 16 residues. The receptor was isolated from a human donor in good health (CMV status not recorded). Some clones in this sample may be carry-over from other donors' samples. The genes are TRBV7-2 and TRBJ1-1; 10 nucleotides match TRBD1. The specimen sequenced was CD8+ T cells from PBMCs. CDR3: CASSPWDRGMNTEAFF. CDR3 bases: TGTGCCAGCAGCCCGTGGGACAGGGGAATGAACACTGAAGCTTTCTTT.